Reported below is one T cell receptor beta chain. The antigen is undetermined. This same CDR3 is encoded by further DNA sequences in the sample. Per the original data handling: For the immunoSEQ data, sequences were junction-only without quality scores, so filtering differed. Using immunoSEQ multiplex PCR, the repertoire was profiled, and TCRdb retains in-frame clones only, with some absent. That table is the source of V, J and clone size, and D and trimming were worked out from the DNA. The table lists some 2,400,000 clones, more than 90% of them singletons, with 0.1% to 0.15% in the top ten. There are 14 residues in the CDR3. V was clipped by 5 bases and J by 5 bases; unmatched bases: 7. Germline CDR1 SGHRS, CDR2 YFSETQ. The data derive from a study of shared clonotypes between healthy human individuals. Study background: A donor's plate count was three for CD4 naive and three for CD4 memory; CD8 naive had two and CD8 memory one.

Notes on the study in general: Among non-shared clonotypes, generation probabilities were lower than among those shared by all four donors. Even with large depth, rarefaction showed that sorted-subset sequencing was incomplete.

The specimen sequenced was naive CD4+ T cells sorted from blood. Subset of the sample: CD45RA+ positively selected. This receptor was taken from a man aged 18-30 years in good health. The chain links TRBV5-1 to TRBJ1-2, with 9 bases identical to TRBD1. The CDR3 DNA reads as TGCGCCAGCAGTTCGGACAGGGGTTTGTATGGCTACACCTTC. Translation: CASSSDRGLYGYTF. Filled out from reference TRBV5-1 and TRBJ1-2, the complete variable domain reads KAGVTQTPRYLIKTRGQQVTLSCSPISGHRSVSWYQQTPGQGLQFLFEYFSETQRNKGNFPGRFSGRQFSNSRSEMNVSTLELGDSALYLCASSSDRGLYGYTFGSGTRLTVV.